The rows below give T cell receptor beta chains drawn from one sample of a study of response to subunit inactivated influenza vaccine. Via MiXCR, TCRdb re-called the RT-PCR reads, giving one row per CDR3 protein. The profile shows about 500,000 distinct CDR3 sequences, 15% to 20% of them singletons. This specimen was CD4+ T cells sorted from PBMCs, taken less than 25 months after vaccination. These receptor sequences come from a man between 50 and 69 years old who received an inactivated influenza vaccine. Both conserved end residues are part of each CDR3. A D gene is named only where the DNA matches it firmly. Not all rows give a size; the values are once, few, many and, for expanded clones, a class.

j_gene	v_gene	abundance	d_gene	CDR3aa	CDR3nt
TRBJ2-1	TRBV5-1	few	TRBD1	CASSLGAGGSYNEQFF	TGCGCCAGCAGCTTGGGGGCAGGGGGCAGCTACAATGAGCAGTTCTTC
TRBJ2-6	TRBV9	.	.	CASSAPGANVLTF	TGTGCCAGCAGCGCGCCCGGGGCCAACGTCCTGACTTTC
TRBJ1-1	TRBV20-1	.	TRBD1	CSAITGGETEAFF	TGCAGTGCAATTACAGGGGGCGAAACTGAAGCTTTCTTT
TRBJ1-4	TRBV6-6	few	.	CASSSLGGEKLFF	TGTGCCAGCAGTTCATTGGGGGGTGAAAAACTGTTTTTT
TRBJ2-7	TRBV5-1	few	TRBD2	CASSFEASGSYEQYF	TGCGCCAGCAGCTTTGAGGCTAGCGGGAGTTACGAGCAGTACTTC
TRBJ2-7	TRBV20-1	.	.	CSARMFLASSYEQYF	TGCAGTGCTAGAATGTTCCTAGCGAGCTCCTACGAGCAGTACTTC
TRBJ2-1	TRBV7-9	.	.	CASSLIGGSSYNEQFF	TGTGCCAGCAGCTTAATCGGGGGAAGCTCCTACAATGAGCAGTTCTTC
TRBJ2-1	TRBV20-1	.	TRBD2	CSAKTGLAGGRSAYNEQFF	TGCAGTGCTAAGACGGGGCTAGCGGGAGGTCGGTCCGCCTACAATGAGCAGTTCTTC
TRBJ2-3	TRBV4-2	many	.	CASSQDIYATDTQYF	TGTGCCAGCAGCCAAGATATATACGCCACAGATACGCAGTATTTT
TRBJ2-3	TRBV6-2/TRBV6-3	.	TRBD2	CASSFSSGTSGTMWDTQYF	TGTGCCAGCAGTTTCTCTTCCGGGACTAGCGGGACTATGTGGGATACGCAGTATTTT
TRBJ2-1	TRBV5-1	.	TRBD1	CASSEGTGYNEQFF	TGCGCCAGCAGCGAGGGGACAGGATACAATGAGCAGTTCTTC
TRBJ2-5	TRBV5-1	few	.	CASSFFSLETQYF	TGCGCCAGCAGCTTCTTTTCCTTGGAGACCCAGTACTTC
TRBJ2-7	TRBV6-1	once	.	CASSPTSGDRRLYF	TGTGCCAGCAGTCCGACGTCAGGGGATCGTCGTCTGTACTTC
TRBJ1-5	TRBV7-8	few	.	CASSQATEFSNQPQHF	TGTGCCAGCAGCCAAGCGACAGAATTTAGCAATCAGCCCCAGCATTTT
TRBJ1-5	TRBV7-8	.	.	CASSFSPGQPQHF	TGTGCCAGCAGCTTCTCACCCGGGCAGCCCCAGCATTTT
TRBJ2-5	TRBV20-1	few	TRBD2	CSARRLAGKETQYF	TGCAGTGCTAGAAGACTAGCGGGTAAAGAGACCCAGTACTTC